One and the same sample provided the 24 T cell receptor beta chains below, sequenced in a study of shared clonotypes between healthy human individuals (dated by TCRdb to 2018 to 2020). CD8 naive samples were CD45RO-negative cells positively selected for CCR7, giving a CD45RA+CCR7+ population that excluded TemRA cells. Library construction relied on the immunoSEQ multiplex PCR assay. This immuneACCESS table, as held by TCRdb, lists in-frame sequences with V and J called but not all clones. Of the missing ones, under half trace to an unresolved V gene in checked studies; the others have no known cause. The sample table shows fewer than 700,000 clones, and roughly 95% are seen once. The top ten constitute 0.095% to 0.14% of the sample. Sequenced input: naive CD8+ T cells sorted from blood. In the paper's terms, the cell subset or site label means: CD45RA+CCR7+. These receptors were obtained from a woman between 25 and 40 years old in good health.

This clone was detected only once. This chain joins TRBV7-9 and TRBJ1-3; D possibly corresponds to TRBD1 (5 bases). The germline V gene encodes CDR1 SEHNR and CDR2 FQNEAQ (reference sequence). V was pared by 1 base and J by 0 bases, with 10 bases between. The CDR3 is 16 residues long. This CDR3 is CASSLVRASSGNTIYF. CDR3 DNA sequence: TGTGCCAGCAGCTTAGTCAGGGCCAGCTCTGGAAACACCATATATTTT.

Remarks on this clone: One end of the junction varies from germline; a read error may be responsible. Written as DNA, the CDR3 is TGTGCCGGAAAGGAGAATCCGGGAGAGTTAGTCTTC. This gives the protein CAGKENPGELVF. J is TRBJ2-1 and V is TRBV12-5; D is possibly TRBD2 (6 bases). The germline V gene has CDR1 LGHNT and CDR2 FRNRAP. This CDR3 spans 12 amino acids.

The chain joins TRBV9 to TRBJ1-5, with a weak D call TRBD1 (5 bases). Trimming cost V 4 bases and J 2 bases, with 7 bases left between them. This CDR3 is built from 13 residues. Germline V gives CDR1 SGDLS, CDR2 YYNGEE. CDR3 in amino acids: CASSRGGNQPQHF. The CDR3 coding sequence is TGTGCCAGCAGCCGAGGGGGCAATCAGCCCCAGCATTTT.

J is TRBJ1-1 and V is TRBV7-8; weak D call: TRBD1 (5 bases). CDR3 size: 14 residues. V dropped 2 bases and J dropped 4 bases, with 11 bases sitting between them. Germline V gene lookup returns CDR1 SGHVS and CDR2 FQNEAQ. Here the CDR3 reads CASSLSGAATEAFF. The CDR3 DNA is TGTGCCAGCAGCTTATCTGGGGCAGCCACTGAAGCTTTCTTT.

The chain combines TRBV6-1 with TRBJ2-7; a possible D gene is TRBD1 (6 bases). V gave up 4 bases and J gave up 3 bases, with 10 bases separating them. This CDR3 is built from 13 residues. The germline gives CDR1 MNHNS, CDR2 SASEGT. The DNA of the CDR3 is TGTGCCAGCAGTGTGACAGGTCGCTACGAGCAGTACTTC. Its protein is CASSVTGRYEQYF.

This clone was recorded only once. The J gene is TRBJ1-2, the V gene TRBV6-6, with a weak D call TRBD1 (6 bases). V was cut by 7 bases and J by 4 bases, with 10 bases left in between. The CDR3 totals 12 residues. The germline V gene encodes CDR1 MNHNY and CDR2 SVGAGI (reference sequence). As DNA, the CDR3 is TGTGCCAGCACAGCGACAGGCTATGGCTACACCTTC. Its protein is CASTATGYGYTF.

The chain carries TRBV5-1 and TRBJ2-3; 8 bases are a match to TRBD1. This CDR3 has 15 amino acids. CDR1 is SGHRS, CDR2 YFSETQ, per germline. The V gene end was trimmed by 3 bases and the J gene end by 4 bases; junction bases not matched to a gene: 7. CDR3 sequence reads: CASSSGQGPSDTQYF. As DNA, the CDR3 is TGCGCCAGCAGCTCCGGACAGGGCCCGTCAGATACGCAGTATTTT. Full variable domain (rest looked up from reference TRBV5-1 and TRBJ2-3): KAGVTQTPRYLIKTRGQQVTLSCSPISGHRSVSWYQQTPGQGLQFLFEYFSETQRNKGNFPGRFSGRQFSNSRSEMNVSTLELGDSALYLCASSSGQGPSDTQYFGPGTRLTVL.

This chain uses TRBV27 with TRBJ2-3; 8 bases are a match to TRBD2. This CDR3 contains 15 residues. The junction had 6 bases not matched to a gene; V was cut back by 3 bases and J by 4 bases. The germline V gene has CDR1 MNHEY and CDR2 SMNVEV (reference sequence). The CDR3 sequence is CASSFGTSTADTQYF. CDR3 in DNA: TGTGCCAGCAGTTTCGGGACTAGTACGGCAGATACGCAGTATTTT.

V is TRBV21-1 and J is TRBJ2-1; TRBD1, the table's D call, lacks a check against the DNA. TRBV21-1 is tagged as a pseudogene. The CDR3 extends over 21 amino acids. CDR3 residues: CASSKGRDRGGTPTSYNEQFF. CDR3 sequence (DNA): TGTGCCAGCAGCAAAGGAAGGGACAGGGGGGGAACTCCTACTTCCTACAATGAGCAGTTCTTC.

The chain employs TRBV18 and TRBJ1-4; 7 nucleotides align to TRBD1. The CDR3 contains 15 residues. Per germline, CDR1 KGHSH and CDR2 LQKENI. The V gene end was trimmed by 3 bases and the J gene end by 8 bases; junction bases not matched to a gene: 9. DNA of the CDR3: TGTGCCAGCTCACCGACCGGACAGGTGGAAGAAAAACTGTTTTTT. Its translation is CASSPTGQVEEKLFF. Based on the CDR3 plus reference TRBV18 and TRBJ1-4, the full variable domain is NAGVMQNPRHLVRRRGQEARLRCSPMKGHSHVYWYRQLPEEGLKFMVYLQKENIIDESGMPKERFSAEFPKEGPSILRIQQVVRGDSAAYFCASSPTGQVEEKLFFGSGTQLSVL.

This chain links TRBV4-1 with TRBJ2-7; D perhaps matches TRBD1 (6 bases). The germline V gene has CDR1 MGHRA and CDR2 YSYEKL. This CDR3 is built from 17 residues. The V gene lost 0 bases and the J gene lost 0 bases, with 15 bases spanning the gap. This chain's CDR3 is CASSQEGGLGSSYEQYF. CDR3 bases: TGCGCCAGCAGCCAAGAAGGGGGTCTGGGGAGCTCCTACGAGCAGTACTTC.

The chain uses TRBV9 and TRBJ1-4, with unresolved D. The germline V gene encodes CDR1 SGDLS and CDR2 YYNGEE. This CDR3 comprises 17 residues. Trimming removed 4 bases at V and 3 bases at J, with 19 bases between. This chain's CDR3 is CASSLGVGIPANEKLFF. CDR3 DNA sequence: TGTGCCAGCAGCCTCGGGGTGGGGATTCCAGCTAATGAAAAACTGTTTTTT.

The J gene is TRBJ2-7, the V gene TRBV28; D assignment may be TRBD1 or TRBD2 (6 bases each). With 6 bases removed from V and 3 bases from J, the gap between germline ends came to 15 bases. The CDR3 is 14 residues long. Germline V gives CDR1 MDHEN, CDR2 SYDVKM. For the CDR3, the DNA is TGTGCCAGCAGCCAAATGGGGGGCTTCTACGAGCAGTACTTC. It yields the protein CASSQMGGFYEQYF.

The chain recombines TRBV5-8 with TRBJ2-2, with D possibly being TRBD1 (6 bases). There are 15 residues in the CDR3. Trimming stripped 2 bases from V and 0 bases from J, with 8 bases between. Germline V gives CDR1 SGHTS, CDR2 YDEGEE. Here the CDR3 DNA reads TGTGCCAGCAGCTTACAGGGAGCGAACACCGGGGAGCTGTTTTTT. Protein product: CASSLQGANTGELFF.

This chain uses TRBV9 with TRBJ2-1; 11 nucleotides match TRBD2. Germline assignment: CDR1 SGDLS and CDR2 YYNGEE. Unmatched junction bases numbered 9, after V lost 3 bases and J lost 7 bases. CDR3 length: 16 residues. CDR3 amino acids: CASSGLAGGLMNEQFF. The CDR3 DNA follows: TGTGCCAGCAGCGGATTAGCGGGAGGGCTAATGAATGAGCAGTTCTTC. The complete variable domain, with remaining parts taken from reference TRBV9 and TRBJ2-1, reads DSGVTQTPKHLITATGQRVTLRCSPRSGDLSVYWYQQSLDQGLQFLIQYYNGEERAKGNILERFSAQQFPDLHSELNLSSLELGDSALYFCASSGLAGGLMNEQFFGPGTRLTVL.

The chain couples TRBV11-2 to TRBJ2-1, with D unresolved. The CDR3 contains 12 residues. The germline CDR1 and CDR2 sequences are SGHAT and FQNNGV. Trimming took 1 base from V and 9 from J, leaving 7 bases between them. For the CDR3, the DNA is TGTGCCAGCAGCTTAGGGGGAAGTGAGCAGTTCTTC. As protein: CASSLGGSEQFF.

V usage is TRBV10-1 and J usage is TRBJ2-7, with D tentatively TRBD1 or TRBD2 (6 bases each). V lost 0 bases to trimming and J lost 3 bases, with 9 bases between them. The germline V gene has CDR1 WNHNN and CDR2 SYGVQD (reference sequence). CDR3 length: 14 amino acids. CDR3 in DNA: TGCGCCAGCAGTGAGTCAGGGGGGAACTACGAGCAGTACTTC. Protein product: CASSESGGNYEQYF.

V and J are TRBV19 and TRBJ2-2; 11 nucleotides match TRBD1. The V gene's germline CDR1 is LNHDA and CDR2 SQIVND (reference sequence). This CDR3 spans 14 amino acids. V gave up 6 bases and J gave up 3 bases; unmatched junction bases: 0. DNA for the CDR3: TGTGCCAGTAGGGGACAGGGGGACACCGGGGAGCTGTTTTTT. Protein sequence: CASRGQGDTGELFF.

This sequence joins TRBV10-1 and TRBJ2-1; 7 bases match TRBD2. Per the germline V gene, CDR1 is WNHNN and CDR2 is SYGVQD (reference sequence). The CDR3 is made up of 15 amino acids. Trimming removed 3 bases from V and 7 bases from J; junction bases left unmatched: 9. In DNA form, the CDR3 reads TGCGCCAGCAGTGAAGAGCGGGACGTGGGAAATGAGCAGTTCTTC. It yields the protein CASSEERDVGNEQFF.

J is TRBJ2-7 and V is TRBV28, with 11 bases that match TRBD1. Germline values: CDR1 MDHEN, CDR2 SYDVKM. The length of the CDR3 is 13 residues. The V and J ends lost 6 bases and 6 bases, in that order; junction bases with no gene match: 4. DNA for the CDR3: TGTGCCAGCAGGGACAGGGGGCTCCCCGAGCAGTACTTC. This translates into CASRDRGLPEQYF.

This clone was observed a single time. The CDR3 region is CASSLYGGQGLYNEQFF. The DNA for the CDR3 is TGTGCCAGCAGTTTATACGGGGGACAGGGACTCTACAATGAGCAGTTCTTC. The V gene is TRBV27, the J gene TRBJ2-1; 9 bases are shared with TRBD1. The CDR3 runs 17 residues. Germline CDR1 reads MNHEY; CDR2 reads SMNVEV (reference sequence). V lost 1 base to trimming and J lost 3 bases; unmatched junction nucleotides: 7.

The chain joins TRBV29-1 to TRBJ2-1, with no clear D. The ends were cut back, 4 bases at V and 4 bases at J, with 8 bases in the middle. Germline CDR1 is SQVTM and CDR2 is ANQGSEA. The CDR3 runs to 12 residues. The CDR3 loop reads CSVVYGYNEQFF. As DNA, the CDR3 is TGCAGCGTTGTATACGGTTACAATGAGCAGTTCTTC.

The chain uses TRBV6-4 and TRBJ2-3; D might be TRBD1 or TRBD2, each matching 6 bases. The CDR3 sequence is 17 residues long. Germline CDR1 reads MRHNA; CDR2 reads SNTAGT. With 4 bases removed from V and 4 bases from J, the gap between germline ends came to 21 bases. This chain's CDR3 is CASSGSRGAREADTQYF. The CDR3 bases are TGTGCCAGCAGTGGATCGAGGGGGGCCCGCGAGGCAGATACGCAGTATTTT.

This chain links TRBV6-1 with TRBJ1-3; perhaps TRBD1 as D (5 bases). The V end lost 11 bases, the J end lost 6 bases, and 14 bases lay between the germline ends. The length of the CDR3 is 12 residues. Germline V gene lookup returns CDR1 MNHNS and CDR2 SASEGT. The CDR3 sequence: CACGAGLNTIYF. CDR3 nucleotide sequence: TGTGCCTGCGGGGCAGGTTTAAACACCATATATTTT.